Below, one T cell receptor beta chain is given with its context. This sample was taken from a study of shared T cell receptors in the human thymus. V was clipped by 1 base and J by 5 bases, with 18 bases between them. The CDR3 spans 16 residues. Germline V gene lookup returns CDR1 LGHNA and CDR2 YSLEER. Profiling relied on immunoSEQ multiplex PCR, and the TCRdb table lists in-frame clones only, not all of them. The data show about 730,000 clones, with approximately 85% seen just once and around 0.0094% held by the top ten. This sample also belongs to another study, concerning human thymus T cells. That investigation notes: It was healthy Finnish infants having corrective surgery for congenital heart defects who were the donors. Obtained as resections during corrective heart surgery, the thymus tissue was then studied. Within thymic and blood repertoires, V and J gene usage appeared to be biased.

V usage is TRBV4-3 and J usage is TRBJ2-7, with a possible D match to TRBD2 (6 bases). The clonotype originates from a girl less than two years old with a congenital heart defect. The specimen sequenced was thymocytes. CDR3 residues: CASSQGGDQTTHEQYF. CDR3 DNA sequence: TGCGCCAGCAGCCAAGGGGGGGACCAAACCACCCACGAGCAGTACTTC.